The TCR beta chain under discussion was sequenced for a study of blood T cell repertoires in COVID-19. For the study at large: Italy, Spain and the United States were the sources of the convalescent and acute COVID-19 samples. Sample material is recorded as cDNA or gDNA derived from T cells, B-cell-depleted T cells, or PBMCs.

In the original processing: Estimation of nucleated cell counts was performed using reference gene primer amplification. Profiled with immunoSEQ multiplex PCR; TCRdb holds only in-frame clones, not every one. From that table come the V and J calls and clone size; the DNA was used to work out D and trimming. Among 40,000 to 50,000 clones, about 70% were seen once, and the ten largest hold 8.5%. Germline-derived CDR1 and CDR2 are SGHAT and FQNNGV. The CDR3 is 14 amino acids. Trimming stripped 3 bases from V and 2 bases from J, with 10 bases between. This clone has more than one count but fewer than ten.

This TCR was recovered from a man in his 70s with active or convalescent COVID-19. The chain combines TRBV11-2 with TRBJ2-5, with D hard to call. Input material: peripheral blood. In DNA, the CDR3 is TGTGCCAGCAGCTTCCGCGACTGGCAAGAGACCCAGTACTTC. Its protein is CASSFRDWQETQYF.